This TCR beta chain appears in the sequencing data of a study of cytotoxic CD8 clonotypes in ibrutinib-treated CLL. Germline CDR1 and CDR2: MNHEY and SMNVEV (reference sequence). The CDR3 consists of 15 residues. The V and J ends lost 4 bases and 4 bases, in that order; junction bases with no gene match: 2. Deep sequencing aimed at 1 in 200,000 to 1 in 1 million T cells' resolution. Libraries were prepared by immunoSEQ multiplex PCR; TCRdb keeps only in-frame clonotypes and omits some of them. The sample has 25,000 to 30,000 clones, around 57% seen once. The specimen comprised PBMCs, sampled before ibrutinib treatment. This chain joins TRBV27 and TRBJ2-1, with TRBD2 matching over 12 bases. This TCR came from a human donor with chronic lymphocytic leukemia. CDR3: CASSSLAGGYNEQFF. The CDR3 nucleotides read TGTGCCAGCAGTTCACTAGCGGGAGGTTACAATGAGCAGTTCTTC.